These 2 T cell receptor beta chains were sequenced from one sample in a study of blood T cell repertoires in COVID-19. Profiling relied on immunoSEQ multiplex PCR, and the TCRdb table lists in-frame clones only, not all of them. The table includes about 220,000 clones, 88% detected once. Sequences were obtained from PBMCs or T cells enriched from blood (not recorded which). These receptors were taken from a woman younger than 45 who had recovered from COVID-19.

The rearrangement links TRBV9 to TRBJ2-1; 7 nucleotides match TRBD1. With 3 bases clipped from V and 9 bases from J, the junction kept 6 bases outside the gene matches. Per germline, CDR1 SGDLS and CDR2 YYNGEE. The CDR3 is made up of 13 amino acids. The CDR3 DNA follows: TGTGCCAGCAGCGGGACAGGTGGAGGTGAGCAGTTCTTC. It encodes CASSGTGGGEQFF.

Only one count was recorded for this clone. The chain has TRBV3-1 (or the pseudogene TRBV3-2) and TRBJ1-5; 10 bases map to TRBD1. CDR3 length: 17 residues. Losses at the gene ends were 1 base for V and 2 bases for J; bases not matched to a gene: 5. The germline V gene encodes CDR1 LGHDT and CDR2 YNNKEL (reference sequence). CDR3: CASSQGQGAPGNQPQHF. The DNA of the CDR3 is TGTGCCAGCAGCCAAGGACAGGGGGCGCCTGGCAATCAGCCCCAGCATTTT.